This T cell receptor beta chain was recorded in a study of patients and donors after allogeneic stem cell transplantation. This clonotype was seen ten or more times. TCRdb analysed the RT-PCR reads with MiXCR anew, one entry per CDR3 protein. This table holds 920,000 or so distinct CDR3 sequences, roughly 18% found once. The CDR3 contains 15 residues. Germline V gives CDR1 SGHRS, CDR2 YFSETQ. Germline trimming cut 9 bases from V and 4 bases from J; bases unmatched to any gene: 9. Sample: blood, either unsorted or a sorted T cell fraction (not recorded which). V is TRBV5-1 and J is TRBJ2-1, with TRBD2 identical over 11 bases. The TCR sequence derives from a human donor who was either an allogeneic HSCT recipient or a stem cell or donor lymphocyte infusion donor (not recorded which). It is not recorded whose cells these are; they may come from a transplant donor. CDR3 nucleotides: TGCGCCACCGGACCGGGACTAGCGGTTTACAATGAGCAGTTCTTC. Its translation is CATGPGLAVYNEQFF.